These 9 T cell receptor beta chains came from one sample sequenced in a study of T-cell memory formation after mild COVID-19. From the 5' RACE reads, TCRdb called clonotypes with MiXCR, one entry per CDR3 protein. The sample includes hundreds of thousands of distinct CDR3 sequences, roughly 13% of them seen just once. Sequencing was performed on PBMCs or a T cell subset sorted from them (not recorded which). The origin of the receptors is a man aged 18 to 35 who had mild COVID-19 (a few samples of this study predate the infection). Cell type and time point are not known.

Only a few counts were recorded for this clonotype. In DNA, the CDR3 is TGCGCCAGCAGCCAAGGAAGGGGGCTGGGCACTGAAGCTTTCTTT. Its protein product is CASSQGRGLGTEAFF. V usage is TRBV4-3 and J usage is TRBJ1-1, with 7 bases that match TRBD1. The CDR3 spans 15 residues. The V segment lost 1 base and the J segment 4 bases; nucleotides outside the gene matches: 6. From germline, CDR1 is LGHNA and CDR2 YSLEER.

CDR3 amino acids: CASRVGVGQPQHF. The CDR3 DNA reads TGCGCCAGCAGGGTAGGGGTTGGACAGCCCCAGCATTTT. The genes are TRBV5-1 and TRBJ1-5; a possible D gene is TRBD1 (5 bases). Per germline, CDR1 SGHRS and CDR2 YFSETQ. This CDR3 has 13 residues. Trimming cost V 5 bases and J 7 bases, with 13 bases left between them.

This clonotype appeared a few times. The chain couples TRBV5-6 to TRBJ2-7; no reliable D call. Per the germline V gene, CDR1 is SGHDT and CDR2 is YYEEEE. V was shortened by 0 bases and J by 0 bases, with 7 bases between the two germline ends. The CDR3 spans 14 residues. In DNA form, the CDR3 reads TGTGCCAGCAGCTTGGCCCGAGACTCCTACGAGCAGTACGTC. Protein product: CASSLARDSYEQYV.

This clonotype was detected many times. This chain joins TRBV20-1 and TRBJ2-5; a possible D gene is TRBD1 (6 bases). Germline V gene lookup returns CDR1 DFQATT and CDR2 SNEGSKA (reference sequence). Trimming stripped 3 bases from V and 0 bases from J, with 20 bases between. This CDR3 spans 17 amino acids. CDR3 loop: CSASSPYRDKYQETQYF. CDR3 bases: TGCAGTGCTAGTTCCCCCTACCGGGACAAATACCAAGAGACCCAGTACTTC.

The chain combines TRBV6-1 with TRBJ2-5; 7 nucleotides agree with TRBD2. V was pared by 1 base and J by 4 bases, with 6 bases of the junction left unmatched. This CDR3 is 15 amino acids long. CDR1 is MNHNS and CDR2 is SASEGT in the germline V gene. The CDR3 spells CASSEEAGESETQYF. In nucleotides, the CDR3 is TGTGCCAGCAGTGAAGAGGCGGGGGAGTCAGAGACCCAGTACTTC.

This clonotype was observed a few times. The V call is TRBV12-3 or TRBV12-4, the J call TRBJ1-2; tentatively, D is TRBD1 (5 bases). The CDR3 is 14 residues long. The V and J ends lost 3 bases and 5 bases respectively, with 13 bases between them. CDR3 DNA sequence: TGTGCCAGCAGTTTTGGACAAGGAGATTATGGCTACACCTTC. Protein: CASSFGQGDYGYTF.

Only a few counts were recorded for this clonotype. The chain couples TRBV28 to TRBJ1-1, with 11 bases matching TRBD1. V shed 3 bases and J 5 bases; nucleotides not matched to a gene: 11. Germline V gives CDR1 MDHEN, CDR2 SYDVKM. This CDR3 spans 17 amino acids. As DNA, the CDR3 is TGTGCCAGCAGTTTCATACCCGGGACAGGGGGAGGTACTGAAGCTTTCTTT. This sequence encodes CASSFIPGTGGGTEAFF.

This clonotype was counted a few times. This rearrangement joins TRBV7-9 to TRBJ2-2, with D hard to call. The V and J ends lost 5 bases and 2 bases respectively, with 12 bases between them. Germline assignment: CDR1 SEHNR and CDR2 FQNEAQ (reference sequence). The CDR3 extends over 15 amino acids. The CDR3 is CASSAGLINTGELFF. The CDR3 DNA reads TGTGCCAGCAGCGCCGGGCTGATTAACACCGGGGAGCTGTTTTTT.

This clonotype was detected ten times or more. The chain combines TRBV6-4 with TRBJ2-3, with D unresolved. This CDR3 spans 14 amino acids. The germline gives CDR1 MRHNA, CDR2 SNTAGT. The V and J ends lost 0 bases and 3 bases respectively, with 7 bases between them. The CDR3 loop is CASSDSKGTDTQYF. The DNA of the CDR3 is TGTGCCAGCAGTGACTCGAAAGGGACAGATACGCAGTATTTT.